Below are 4 T cell receptor beta chains sequenced from a single sample in a study of blood T cell repertoires in COVID-19. Data came from immunoSEQ multiplex PCR; TCRdb stores just in-frame clones and leaves some out. The sample lists 200,000 to 250,000 clones; about 85% were seen once. The specimen sequenced was PBMCs or T cells enriched from blood (not recorded which). All receptors come from a young man who had recovered from COVID-19.

This chain links TRBV5-1 with TRBJ1-2, with D uncertain. Germline CDR1 SGHRS, CDR2 YFSETQ. The CDR3 runs to 13 residues. The V end was cut by 4 bases, the J end by 3 bases, with 10 bases between. CDR3 DNA: TGCGCCAGCAGCCAGGCTGCTGACTATGGCTACACCTTC. Translation: CASSQAADYGYTF.

The DNA for the CDR3 is TGTGCCAGCAGTGACGTCGCGGGAGTTTGGGGTAATGAGCAGTTCTTC. This translates into CASSDVAGVWGNEQFF. V and J are TRBV6-1 and TRBJ2-1; 7 nucleotides line up with TRBD2. With V trimmed by 3 bases and J by 7 bases, 12 bases remained unmatched. Germline V gene lookup returns CDR1 MNHNS and CDR2 SASEGT. CDR3 length: 16 amino acids.

The gene calls are TRBV9 and TRBJ2-5, with 15 bases that match TRBD2. Germline values: CDR1 SGDLS, CDR2 YYNGEE. V was clipped by 3 bases and J by 5 bases; unmatched bases: 11. This CDR3 has 18 residues. CDR3 bases: TGTGCCAGCAGCGCGAGGACTAGCGGGGGGGCACAGGATGAGACCCAGTACTTC. Translated: CASSARTSGGAQDETQYF.

The chain carries TRBV7-9 and TRBJ2-7, with 7 nucleotides matching TRBD1. Per germline, CDR1 SEHNR and CDR2 FQNEAQ (reference sequence). The V segment lost 5 bases and the J segment 3 bases; nucleotides outside the gene matches: 16. This CDR3 contains 17 residues. The CDR3 DNA follows: TGTGCCAGCAGCCAAAGAACCACCGGGACAGTTGACTACGAGCAGTACTTC. Translation: CASSQRTTGTVDYEQYF.